Sequencing of this T cell receptor (beta chain) was carried out in a study of precursors of human CD4 cytotoxic T cells (dated by TCRdb to the late 2010s). The study in broad terms: CD4+ memory subsets from under 15 donors in total were covered by the bulk TCR-seq analysis. TCR-seq analysis of over 11 donors yielded TCRalpha and TCRbeta chain sequences (table S7). The study at large found these results: According to the authors, an observational design in humans cannot definitively determine the direction of differentiation between precursor and effector cells. Compared with TCM and TEM subsets, the IL-7Rhigh and IL-7R- TEMRA subsets had more restricted TCR repertoires, with lower diversity and more expanded clonotypes. Some bulk TCR-seq comparisons included only about 95% of the 14 donors, suggesting not every subset was available for every donor. A larger fraction of IL-7Rhigh TEMRA clonotypes than of TEM or TCM clonotypes was made up of expanded effector clonotypes.

This clonotype is considered large (0.1 to 1%). Its antigen is currently not known. Base-call qualities are not available, and no considerably larger clone is one nucleotide away. The instrument was an Illumina MiSeq. In the original analysis: The Shannon-Wiener index, calculated in VDJtools, was used to measure repertoire diversity. A TCRbeta clonotype counted as expanded if its clonotype frequency was 3 or higher. TCRdb ran its own pipeline on the public reads, namely fastp trimming at Q25 and MiXCR clone calling, and kept in-frame beta chains. Each record represents a unique CDR3 protein, reported with the most common genes and DNA among its rows. V and J calls and clone size were set by TCRdb, not the authors. Recorded for this sample are about 250 distinct CDR3 sequences; about 31% of them occurred a single time. The ten top clones hold around 50% of the sample. Bulk UMI-based TCR sequencing was performed on four sorted CD4+ memory subsets (TCM, TEM, IL-7Rhigh TEMRA, IL-7R- TEMRA) to test a precursor-effector relationship among CD4 cytotoxic T cells. Cells were obtained from peripheral blood mononuclear cells isolated from human blood.

The V and J ends are trimmed by 6 bases and 6 bases, leaving 11 bases between them. Including the terminal cysteine and phenylalanine, the CDR3 comprises 12 residues. Of all the DNA, just the CDR3 is kept, 36 bases in frame from base 1. This chain joins TRBV12-3 or TRBV12-4 to TRBJ1-1, with a weak D call of TRBD1 (5 bases match). The sequence derives from a human donor in good health. The sample consisted of memory CD4+ T cells from blood (PBMCs). The CDR3 corresponds to CASSPGYAEAFF. In nucleotide form, the sequence is TGTGCCAGCAGCCCAGGGTACGCTGAAGCTTTCTTT.